This T cell receptor (beta chain) was recovered during a study of T cell changes during pregnancy in multiple sclerosis. TCRdb's copy holds only in-frame clones and misses some; the assay was immunoSEQ multiplex PCR. The table lists tens of thousands of clones, approximately 90% of them singletons. This CDR3 is 14 amino acids long. V was shortened by 0 bases and J by 2 bases, with 7 bases between the two germline ends. Germline assignment: CDR1 KGHSH and CDR2 LQKENI. The chain carries TRBV18 and TRBJ1-2; D is ambiguous. Source: peripheral blood, taken in the third trimester of pregnancy. This clonotype was sampled from a female donor in good health, enrolled as a control in a pregnancy study. Here the CDR3 reads CASSPPSGNYGYTF. CDR3 nucleotides: TGTGCCAGCTCACCACCATCGGGAAACTATGGCTACACCTTC. Full variable domain (outside the CDR3, taken from reference TRBV18 and TRBJ1-2): NAGVMQNPRHLVRRRGQEARLRCSPMKGHSHVYWYRQLPEEGLKFMVYLQKENIIDESGMPKERFSAEFPKEGPSILRIQQVVRGDSAAYFCASSPPSGNYGYTFGSGTRLTVV.